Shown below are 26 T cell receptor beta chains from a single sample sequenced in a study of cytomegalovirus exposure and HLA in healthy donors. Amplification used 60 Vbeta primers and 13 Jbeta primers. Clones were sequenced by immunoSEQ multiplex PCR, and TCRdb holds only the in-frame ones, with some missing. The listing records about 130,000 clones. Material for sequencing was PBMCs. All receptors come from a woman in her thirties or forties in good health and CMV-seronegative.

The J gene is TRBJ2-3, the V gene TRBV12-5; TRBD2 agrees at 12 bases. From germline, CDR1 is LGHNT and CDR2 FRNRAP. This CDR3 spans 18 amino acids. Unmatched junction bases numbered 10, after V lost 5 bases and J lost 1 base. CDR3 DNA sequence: TGTGCTAGTGGTCGAACTAGCGGGGGGCCGCGAGGCACAGATACGCAGTATTTT. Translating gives CASGRTSGGPRGTDTQYF.

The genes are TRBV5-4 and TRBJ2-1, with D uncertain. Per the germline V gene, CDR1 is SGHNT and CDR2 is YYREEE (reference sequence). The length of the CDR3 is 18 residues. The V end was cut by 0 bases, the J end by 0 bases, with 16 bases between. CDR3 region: CASSLAPHYSSSYNEQFF. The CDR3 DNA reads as TGTGCCAGCAGCTTGGCCCCTCATTACAGCAGCTCCTACAATGAGCAGTTCTTC.

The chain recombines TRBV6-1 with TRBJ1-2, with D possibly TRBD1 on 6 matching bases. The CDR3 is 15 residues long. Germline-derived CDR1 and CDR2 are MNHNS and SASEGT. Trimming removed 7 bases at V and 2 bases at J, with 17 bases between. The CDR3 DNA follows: TGTGCCAGCAAGGGCCAGGGGCTAAGAAACTATGGCTACACCTTC. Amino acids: CASKGQGLRNYGYTF.

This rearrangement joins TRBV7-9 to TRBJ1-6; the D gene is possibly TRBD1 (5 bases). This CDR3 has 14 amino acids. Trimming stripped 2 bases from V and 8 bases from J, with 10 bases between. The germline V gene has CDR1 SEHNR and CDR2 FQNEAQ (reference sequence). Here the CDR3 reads CASSLTTGDSPLHF. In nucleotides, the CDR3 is TGTGCCAGCAGCTTAACAACAGGAGATTCACCCCTCCACTTT.

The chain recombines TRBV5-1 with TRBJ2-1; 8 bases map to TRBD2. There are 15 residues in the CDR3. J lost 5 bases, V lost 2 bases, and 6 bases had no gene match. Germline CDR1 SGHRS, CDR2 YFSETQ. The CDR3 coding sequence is TGCGCCAGCAGCTTCAGCGGGGGTAACCACAATGAGCAGTTCTTC. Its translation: CASSFSGGNHNEQFF.

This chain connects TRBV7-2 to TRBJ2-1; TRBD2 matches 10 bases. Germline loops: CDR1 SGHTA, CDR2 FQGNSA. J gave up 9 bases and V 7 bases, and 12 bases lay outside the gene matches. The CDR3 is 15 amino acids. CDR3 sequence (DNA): TGTGCCAGCACCCCAGCAAGCGGGGGGGCGGGTGAGCAGTTCTTC. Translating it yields CASTPASGGAGEQFF.

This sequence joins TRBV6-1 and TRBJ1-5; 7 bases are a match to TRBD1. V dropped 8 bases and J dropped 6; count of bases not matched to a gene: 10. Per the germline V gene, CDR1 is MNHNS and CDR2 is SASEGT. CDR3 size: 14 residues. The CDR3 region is CASLRDRAGQPQHF. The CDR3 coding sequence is TGTGCCAGCCTACGAGACAGGGCGGGTCAGCCCCAGCATTTT.

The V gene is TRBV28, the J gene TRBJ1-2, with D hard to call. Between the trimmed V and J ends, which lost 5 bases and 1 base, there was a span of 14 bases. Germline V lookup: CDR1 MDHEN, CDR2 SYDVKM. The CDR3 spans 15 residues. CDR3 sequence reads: CASSHGSNINYGYTF. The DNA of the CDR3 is TGTGCCAGCAGTCATGGGAGTAACATTAACTATGGCTACACCTTC.

The CDR3 here is CASSAPGNQPQHF. The DNA of the CDR3 is TGTGCCAGCAGCGCCCCGGGCAATCAGCCCCAGCATTTT. The chain employs TRBV11-2 and TRBJ1-5; D unresolved. Germline assignment: CDR1 SGHAT and CDR2 FQNNGV. The V and J ends lost 5 bases and 2 bases respectively, with 7 bases between them. CDR3 length equals 13 residues.

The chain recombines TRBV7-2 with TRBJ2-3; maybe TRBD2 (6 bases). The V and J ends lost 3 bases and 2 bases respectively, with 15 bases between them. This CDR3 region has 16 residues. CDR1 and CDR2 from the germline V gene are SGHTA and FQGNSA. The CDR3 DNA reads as TGTGCCAGCAGCTTCCCGGGACTTCCCCTCACAGATACGCAGTATTTT. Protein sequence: CASSFPGLPLTDTQYF.

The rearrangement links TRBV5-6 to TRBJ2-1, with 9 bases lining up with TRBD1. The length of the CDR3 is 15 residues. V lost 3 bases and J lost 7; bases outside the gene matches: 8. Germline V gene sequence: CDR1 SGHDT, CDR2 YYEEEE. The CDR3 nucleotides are TGTGCCAGCAGCTGGTACCGGGACAGGGCAAATGAGCAGTTCTTC. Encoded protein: CASSWYRDRANEQFF.

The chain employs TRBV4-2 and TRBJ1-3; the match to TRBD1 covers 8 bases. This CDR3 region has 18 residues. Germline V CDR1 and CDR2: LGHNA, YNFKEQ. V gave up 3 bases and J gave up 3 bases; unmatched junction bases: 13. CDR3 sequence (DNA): TGTGCCAGCAGCCACGTTTCGGACAGGGCGGTGAATGGAAACACCATATATTTT. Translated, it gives CASSHVSDRAVNGNTIYF.

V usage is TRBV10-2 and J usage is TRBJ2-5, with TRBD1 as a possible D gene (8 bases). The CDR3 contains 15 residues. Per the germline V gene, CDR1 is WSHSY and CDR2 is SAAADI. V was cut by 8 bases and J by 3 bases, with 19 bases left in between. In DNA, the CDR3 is TGCGCCAGCTCTCCAGGGGGCGCGGGGGAAGAGACCCAGTACTTC. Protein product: CASSPGGAGEETQYF.

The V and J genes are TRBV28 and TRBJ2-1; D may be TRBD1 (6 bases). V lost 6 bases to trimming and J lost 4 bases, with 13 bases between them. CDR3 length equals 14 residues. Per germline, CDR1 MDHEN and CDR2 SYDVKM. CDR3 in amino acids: CASSPDRSYNEQFF. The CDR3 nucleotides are TGTGCCAGCAGCCCAGACAGGTCGTACAATGAGCAGTTCTTC.

CDR3 sequence: CASKAEDQPQHF. The DNA for the CDR3 is TGTGCCAGTAAAGCAGAGGATCAGCCCCAGCATTTT. The gene calls are TRBV19 and TRBJ1-5; no firm D call. The CDR3 spans 12 residues. The ends were cut back, 7 bases at V and 5 bases at J, with 9 bases in the middle. Germline lookup yields CDR1 LNHDA and CDR2 SQIVND (reference sequence).

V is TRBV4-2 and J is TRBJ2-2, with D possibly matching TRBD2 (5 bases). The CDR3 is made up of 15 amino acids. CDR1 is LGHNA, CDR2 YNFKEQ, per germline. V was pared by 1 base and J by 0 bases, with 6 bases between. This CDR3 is CASSQGRANTGELFF. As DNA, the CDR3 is TGTGCCAGCAGCCAAGGGCGGGCGAACACCGGGGAGCTGTTTTTT.

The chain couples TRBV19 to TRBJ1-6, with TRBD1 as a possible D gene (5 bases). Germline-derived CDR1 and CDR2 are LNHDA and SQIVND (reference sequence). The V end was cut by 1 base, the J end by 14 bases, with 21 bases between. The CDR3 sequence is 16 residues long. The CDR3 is CASSIVATAGVGALHF. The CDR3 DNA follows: TGTGCCAGTAGTATAGTGGCGACAGCCGGTGTAGGGGCCCTCCACTTT.

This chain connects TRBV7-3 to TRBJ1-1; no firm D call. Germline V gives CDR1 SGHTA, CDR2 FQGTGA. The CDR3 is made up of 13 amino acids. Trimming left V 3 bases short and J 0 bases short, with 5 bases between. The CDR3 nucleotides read TGTGCCAGCAGCTTCGGGATGAACACTGAAGCTTTCTTT. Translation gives CASSFGMNTEAFF.

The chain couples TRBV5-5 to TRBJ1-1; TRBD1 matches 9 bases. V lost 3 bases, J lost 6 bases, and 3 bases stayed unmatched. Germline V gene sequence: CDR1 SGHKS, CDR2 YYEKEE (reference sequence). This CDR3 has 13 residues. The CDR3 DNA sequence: TGTGCCAGCAGCTGGGACAGGGTATCTGAAGCTTTCTTT. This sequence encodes CASSWDRVSEAFF.

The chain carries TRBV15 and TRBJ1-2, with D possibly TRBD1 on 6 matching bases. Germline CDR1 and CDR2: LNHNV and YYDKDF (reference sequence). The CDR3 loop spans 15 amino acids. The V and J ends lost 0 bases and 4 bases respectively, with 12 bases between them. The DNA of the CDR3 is TGTGCCACCAGCAGAGATCGGGGGGCCCTCTATGGCTACACCTTC. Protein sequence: CATSRDRGALYGYTF. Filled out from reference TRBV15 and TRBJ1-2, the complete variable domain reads DAMVIQNPRYQVTQFGKPVTLSCSQTLNHNVMYWYQQKSSQAPKLLFHYYDKDFNNEADTPDNFQSRRPNTSFCFLDIRSPGLGDTAMYLCATSRDRGALYGYTFGSGTRLTVV.

CDR3 loop: CASSLDPFYGYTF. CDR3 DNA: TGCGCCAGCAGCTTGGATCCATTCTATGGCTACACCTTC. The chain combines TRBV5-1 with TRBJ1-2; D not certain. Germline V gene sequence: CDR1 SGHRS, CDR2 YFSETQ. Between the trimmed V and J ends, which lost 0 bases and 4 bases, there was a span of 7 bases. The CDR3 extends over 13 amino acids. Full variable domain (remainder filled in from reference TRBV5-1 and TRBJ1-2): KAGVTQTPRYLIKTRGQQVTLSCSPISGHRSVSWYQQTPGQGLQFLFEYFSETQRNKGNFPGRFSGRQFSNSRSEMNVSTLELGDSALYLCASSLDPFYGYTFGSGTRLTVV.

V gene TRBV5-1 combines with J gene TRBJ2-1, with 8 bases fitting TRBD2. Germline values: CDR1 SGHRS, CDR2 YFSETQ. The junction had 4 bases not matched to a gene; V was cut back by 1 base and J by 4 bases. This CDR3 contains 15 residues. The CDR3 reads CASSLIRGGYNEQFF. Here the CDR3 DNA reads TGCGCCAGCAGCTTGATCCGGGGGGGGTACAATGAGCAGTTCTTC.

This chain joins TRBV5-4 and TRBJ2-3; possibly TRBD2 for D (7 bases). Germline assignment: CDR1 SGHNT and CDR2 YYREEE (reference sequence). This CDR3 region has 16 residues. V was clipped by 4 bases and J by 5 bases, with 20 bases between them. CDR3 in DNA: TGTGCCAGCAGCAGAGGCGGGGGCGGGGTGGAAGATACGCAGTATTTT. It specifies CASSRGGGGVEDTQYF.

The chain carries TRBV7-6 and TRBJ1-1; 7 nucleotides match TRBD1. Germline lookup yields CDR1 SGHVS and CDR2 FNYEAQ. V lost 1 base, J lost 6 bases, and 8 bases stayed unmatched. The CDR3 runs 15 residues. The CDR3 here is CASSLGTRQGAEAFF. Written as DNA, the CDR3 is TGTGCCAGCAGCTTAGGAACTCGGCAGGGGGCTGAAGCTTTCTTT. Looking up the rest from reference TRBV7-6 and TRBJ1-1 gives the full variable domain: GAGVSQSPRYKVTKRGQDVALRCDPISGHVSLYWYRQALGQGPEFLTYFNYEAQQDKSGLPNDRFSAERPEGSISTLTIQRTEQRDSAMYRCASSLGTRQGAEAFFGQGTRLTVV.

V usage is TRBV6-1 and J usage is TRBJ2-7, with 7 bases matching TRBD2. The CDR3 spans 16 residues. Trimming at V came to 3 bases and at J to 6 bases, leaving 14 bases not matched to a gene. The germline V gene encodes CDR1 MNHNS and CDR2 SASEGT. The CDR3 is CASSEGGRTVPGEQYF. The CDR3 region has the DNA TGTGCCAGCAGTGAGGGAGGGAGAACAGTACCTGGCGAGCAGTACTTC.

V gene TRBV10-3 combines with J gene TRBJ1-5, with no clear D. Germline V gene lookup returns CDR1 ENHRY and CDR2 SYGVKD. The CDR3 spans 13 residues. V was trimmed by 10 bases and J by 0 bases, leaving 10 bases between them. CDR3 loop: CATVTDSNQPQHF. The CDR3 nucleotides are TGTGCCACTGTAACAGATAGCAATCAGCCCCAGCATTTT.